Following are 15 T cell receptor beta chains from one sample sequenced in a study of response to subunit inactivated influenza vaccine. MiXCR, run by TCRdb on the RT-PCR reads, gives a single entry per CDR3 protein. The data hold hundreds of thousands of distinct CDR3 sequences, with over 20% observed a single time. Sequences were derived from PBMCs from blood, sampled roughly 20 months after vaccination. These receptors came from a man between 50 and 69 years old who received an inactivated influenza vaccine.

This clonotype has a single count. The chain joins TRBV5-1 to TRBJ1-2, with 9 bases lining up with TRBD1. V dropped 0 bases and J dropped 4; count of bases not matched to a gene: 4. CDR1 is SGHRS, CDR2 YFSETQ, per germline. The CDR3 extends over 15 amino acids. This CDR3 reads CASSLGQGDAYGYTF. Written as DNA, the CDR3 is TGCGCCAGCAGCTTGGGACAGGGGGACGCCTATGGCTACACCTTC.

This clonotype was seen more than once but under ten times. The rearrangement uses TRBV5-1 and TRBJ1-1, with a possible D match to TRBD1 (5 bases). Germline CDR1 reads SGHRS; CDR2 reads YFSETQ. The CDR3 is 15 amino acids. The V and J ends lost 4 bases and 1 base respectively, with 14 bases between them. The CDR3 DNA is TGCGCCAGCAGCGCCAGGGTGGTGGAGAACACTGAAGCTTTCTTT. Amino acids: CASSARVVENTEAFF.

This clonotype was picked up a small number of times. This chain links TRBV4-1 with TRBJ2-1; TRBD2 might be the D (7 bases). Trimming took 1 base from V and 3 from J, leaving 13 bases between them. In germline, CDR1 is MGHRA, CDR2 YSYEKL. There are 16 residues in the CDR3. The CDR3 sequence is CASSQGPGGLYNEQFF. In DNA, the CDR3 is TGCGCCAGCAGCCAAGGACCGGGGGGCCTCTACAATGAGCAGTTCTTC.

The sample holds a few counts of this clonotype. The rearrangement links TRBV6-2 or TRBV6-3 to TRBJ1-5, with unresolved D. Per germline, CDR1 MNHEY and CDR2 SVGEGT. The CDR3 sequence is 16 residues long. Trimming stripped 0 bases from V and 9 bases from J, with 18 bases between. The CDR3 DNA is TGTGCCAGCAGTTACTCCCAGACCGACCAATCGTGGCCCCAGCATTTT. Its translation: CASSYSQTDQSWPQHF.

The V and J genes are TRBV7-8 and TRBJ1-5, with D uncertain. The CDR3 contains 14 residues. V was trimmed by 5 bases and J by 5 bases, leaving 13 bases between them. Germline V gives CDR1 SGHVS, CDR2 FQNEAQ. The CDR3, as DNA: TGTGCCAGCAGCCGGACGAACGGTGATCAGCCCCAGCATTTT. Amino acid sequence: CASSRTNGDQPQHF.

The CDR3 region is CASSPFPYRDARAGNQPQHF. CDR3 sequence (DNA): TGTGCCAGCTCACCGTTTCCCTACCGGGACGCCCGGGCGGGTAATCAGCCCCAGCATTTT. The rearrangement uses TRBV18 and TRBJ1-5; tentative D call: TRBD1 (5 bases). Trimming removed 3 bases at V and 4 bases at J, with 28 bases between. CDR3 size: 20 residues. Germline values: CDR1 KGHSH, CDR2 LQKENI.

CDR3 in DNA: TGTGCCAGCAGCCACCTTAGCGGGGCCGGCGACGAGCAGTACTTC. It translates to CASSHLSGAGDEQYF. V and J are TRBV4-2 and TRBJ2-7, with TRBD2 identical over 8 bases. V trimming: 3 bases; J trimming: 5 bases; junction bases outside the gene matches: 9. The CDR3 is 15 amino acids. Germline-derived CDR1 and CDR2 are LGHNA and YNFKEQ.

The chain couples TRBV10-3 to TRBJ2-7; 9 bases are shared with TRBD1. Losses at the gene ends were 8 bases for V and 1 base for J; bases not matched to a gene: 6. Germline V gives CDR1 ENHRY, CDR2 SYGVKD. CDR3 length: 14 amino acids. The CDR3 is CAIGGTGRSYEQYF. The CDR3 bases are TGTGCCATCGGGGGGACAGGGCGATCCTACGAGCAGTACTTC.

This clonotype was found many times. The V call is TRBV5-1, the J call TRBJ1-1; D not certain. Germline V gene lookup returns CDR1 SGHRS and CDR2 YFSETQ. V dropped 0 bases and J dropped 11 bases, with 11 bases sitting between them. CDR3 length: 12 amino acids. CDR3 in amino acids: CASSLDRGFAFF. The CDR3 nucleotides are TGCGCCAGCAGCTTGGATCGGGGATTTGCTTTCTTT.

The J gene is TRBJ1-1, the V gene TRBV24-1, with 8 bases lining up with TRBD1. The CDR3 is 16 amino acids. Germline V CDR1 and CDR2: KGHDR, SFDVKD. With V trimmed by 8 bases and J by 2 bases, 12 bases remained unmatched. In nucleotides, the CDR3 is TGTGCCACCACTGGGACAGGTTGGAGTGGCAACACTGAAGCTTTCTTT. It translates to CATTGTGWSGNTEAFF.

This clonotype was counted ten times or more. The chain links TRBV10-3 to TRBJ1-6, with D unresolved. Germline assignment: CDR1 ENHRY and CDR2 SYGVKD. The CDR3 runs to 13 residues. V lost 10 bases and J 10 bases, leaving 17 bases between the germline ends. The CDR3 is CASRNQGRSPLHF. The CDR3, as DNA: TGTGCCAGCAGGAATCAAGGGAGGTCACCCCTCCACTTT.

The sample holds many counts of this clonotype. Here the CDR3 reads CASSTGTGVRNQPQHF. CDR3 DNA: TGTGCCAGCAGTACCGGGACAGGGGTCCGCAATCAGCCCCAGCATTTT. The V gene is TRBV12-3 or TRBV12-4, the J gene TRBJ1-5; 10 nucleotides agree with TRBD1. CDR3 length: 16 amino acids. V was pared by 5 bases and J by 2 bases, with 6 bases of the junction left unmatched.

There are a few counts of this clonotype. This chain uses TRBV3-1 with TRBJ1-2; D may be TRBD1 (5 bases). This CDR3 has 15 residues. V dropped 0 bases and J dropped 4 bases, with 12 bases sitting between them. Germline lookup yields CDR1 LGHDT and CDR2 YNNKEL (reference sequence). The CDR3: CASSQDRGATYGYTF. The CDR3 region has the DNA TGTGCCAGCAGCCAAGATAGAGGGGCCACCTATGGCTACACCTTC.

The genes are TRBV18 and TRBJ1-2, with 9 bases aligning to TRBD1. Trimming took 3 bases from V and 3 from J; bases not matched to a gene: 5. Germline V gene lookup returns CDR1 KGHSH and CDR2 LQKENI. CDR3 size: 15 residues. The CDR3 DNA reads as TGTGCCAGCTCACCGATCACAGGGGGCCACTATGGCTACACCTTC. Its translation is CASSPITGGHYGYTF.

In this sample, this clonotype turned up a few times. The V and J genes are TRBV6-1 and TRBJ2-1; 9 bases map to TRBD1. J was trimmed by 3 bases and V by 6 bases; bases with no gene match: 3. The V gene's germline CDR1 is MNHNS and CDR2 SASEGT. CDR3 length: 14 amino acids. CDR3 amino acids: CASSRGQGYNEQFF. CDR3 nucleotide sequence: TGTGCCAGCAGCCGGGGACAGGGCTACAATGAGCAGTTCTTC.